This T cell receptor (beta chain) was recovered during a study of OX40 agonist ivuxolimab in advanced cancers. CDR3 length: 15 residues. Germline-derived CDR1 and CDR2 are SEHNR and FQNEAQ (reference sequence). V lost 3 bases to trimming and J lost 0 bases, with 12 bases between them. With respect to this clone: Its target is not known.

Study-level findings and limits: CD4+ and CD8+ blood T cells expanded clonally by week 6 at 0.1 to 3.0 mg/kg. Among T cells, CD8+ cells averaged more expanded clones than CD4+ cells.

The data were produced by immunoSEQ multiplex PCR, yet TCRdb's version contains in-frame clones alone and is incomplete. The sample holds 60,000 to 80,000 clones, about four fifths seen once. The V call is TRBV7-9, the J call TRBJ2-7; TRBD2 is a possible D gene (5 bases). This TCR came from an adult with an advanced solid tumor such as melanoma, head and neck, liver or kidney cancer. Here the sequenced sample was CD4+ or CD8+ T cells sorted from blood, taken in a trial of the OX40 agonist ivuxolimab. The CDR3 DNA reads TGTGCCAGCAGCTTCCCCCAGGCGGGCTCCTACGAGCAGTACTTC. Protein sequence: CASSFPQAGSYEQYF.